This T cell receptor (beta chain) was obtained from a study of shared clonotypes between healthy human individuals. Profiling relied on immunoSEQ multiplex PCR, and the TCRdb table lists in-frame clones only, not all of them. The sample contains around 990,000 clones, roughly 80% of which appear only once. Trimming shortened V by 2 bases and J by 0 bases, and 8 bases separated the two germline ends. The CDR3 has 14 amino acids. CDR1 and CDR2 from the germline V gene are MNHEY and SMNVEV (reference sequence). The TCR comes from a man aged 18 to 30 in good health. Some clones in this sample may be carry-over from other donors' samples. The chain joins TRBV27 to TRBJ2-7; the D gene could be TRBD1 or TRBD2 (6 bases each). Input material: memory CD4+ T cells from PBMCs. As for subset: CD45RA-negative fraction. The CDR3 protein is CASSLKGGSYEQYF. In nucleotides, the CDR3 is TGTGCCAGCAGTTTAAAGGGGGGCTCCTACGAGCAGTACTTC.